These 13 T cell receptor beta chains came from one sample sequenced in a study of T cell repertoires in cytomegalovirus infection (dated by TCRdb to about 2019). Instrument used: Illumina HiSeq 1500. Using fastp at Q25 and MiXCR, TCRdb reprocessed the public reads and kept productive beta chains. Records with the same CDR3 protein are collapsed into one entry carrying the most frequent genes and DNA. In all, the sample holds approximately 110,000 distinct CDR3 sequences, and around 45% of those were seen once. About three quarters of the sample lies in the top ten. In the paper's terms, the treatment or condition label means: in vitro stimulation with specific CMV peptide epitopes to enrich CMV-specific T cells. Antigens for these TCRs are unknown. The starting material was CD8+ T cells from cultured PBMCs, obtained from culture after CMV antigen stimulation. Receptor source: a human donor in good health (CMV status not recorded). Some clones in this sample may be carry-over from other donors' samples.

The rearrangement links TRBV19 to TRBJ1-1; no clear D. Germline CDR1 reads LNHDA; CDR2 reads SQIVND (reference sequence). Trimming left V 3 bases short and J 5 bases short, with 10 bases between. This CDR3 has 13 amino acids. The chain's CDR3 is CASSISAETEAFF. In DNA, the CDR3 is TGTGCCAGTAGTATTTCAGCGGAGACTGAAGCTTTCTTT.

Details on this clonotype: At one boundary the junction diverges from the germline segment, which might be a read error. J is TRBJ2-5 and V is TRBV7-2; a possible D gene is TRBD2 (7 bases). Germline CDR1 and CDR2: SGHTA and FQGNSA. The CDR3 has 16 amino acids. CDR3 region: CGSSFWGASGQETQYF. The DNA of the CDR3 is TGTGGCAGCAGCTTCTGGGGGGCTAGCGGTCAAGAGACCCAGTACTTC.

This clonotype was recorded once. The chain employs TRBV19 and TRBJ1-1, with D perhaps matching TRBD1 (6 bases). The CDR3 consists of 15 residues. The ends were cut back, 7 bases at V and 0 bases at J, with 15 bases in the middle. Per germline, CDR1 LNHDA and CDR2 SQIVND (reference sequence). The DNA of the CDR3 is TGTGCCAGTAAGTACCCGGACAGCATGAACACTGAAGCTTTCTTT. Amino acids: CASKYPDSMNTEAFF.

Only a few counts were recorded for this clonotype. The chain combines TRBV7-9 with TRBJ2-1, with 7 bases matching TRBD2. V shed 1 base, J shed 14 bases, and the junction held 8 bases outside the gene matches. Germline CDR1 is SEHNR and CDR2 is FQNEAQ (reference sequence). CDR3 size: 13 residues. The CDR3 spells CASSLVTSDGEFF. In DNA, the CDR3 is TGTGCCAGCAGCTTAGTCACTAGCGATGGGGAGTTCTTC.

This chain connects TRBV12-3 or TRBV12-4 to TRBJ2-3; D ambiguous. The ends were cut back, 3 bases at V and 1 base at J, with 8 bases in the middle. This CDR3 region has 14 residues. The CDR3 bases are TGTGCCAGCAGTTTGCCCTCCCGCACAGATACGCAGTATTTT. It is translated as CASSLPSRTDTQYF.

The DNA for the CDR3 is TGTGCCACCAGTGGCGGGACATCGAACACTGAAGCTTTCTTT. This sequence encodes CATSGGTSNTEAFF. The rearrangement joins TRBV24-1 to TRBJ1-1; a possible D gene is TRBD1 (6 bases). This CDR3 comprises 14 residues. V lost 5 bases and J lost 1, with 10 bases in between. Germline V gene sequence: CDR1 KGHDR, CDR2 SFDVKD.

This clonotype was seen a handful of times. This chain joins TRBV20-1 and TRBJ1-4, with D possibly TRBD1 on 5 matching bases. Germline V gives CDR1 DFQATT, CDR2 SNEGSKA (reference sequence). Trimming shortened V by 3 bases and J by 8 bases, and 13 bases separated the two germline ends. CDR3 length: 13 residues. This CDR3 reads CSARPQGREKLFF. The CDR3 DNA follows: TGCAGTGCTAGGCCCCAGGGAAGGGAAAAACTGTTTTTT.

The chain is built from TRBV4-1 and TRBJ2-3; possibly TRBD2 for D (7 bases). Germline values: CDR1 MGHRA, CDR2 YSYEKL. This CDR3 has 16 amino acids. V lost 3 bases, J lost 5 bases, and 18 bases lay in between. The CDR3 reads CASSHQGGGLEDTQYF. As DNA, the CDR3 is TGCGCCAGCAGCCACCAGGGCGGGGGCCTGGAAGATACGCAGTATTTT.

The chain has TRBV11-2 and TRBJ2-1; maybe TRBD2 (6 bases). The CDR3 runs 14 residues. Germline-derived CDR1 and CDR2 are SGHAT and FQNNGV. Trimming stripped 5 bases from V and 3 bases from J, with 11 bases between. The CDR3 sequence: CASSPRGNYNEQFF. The CDR3, as DNA: TGTGCCAGCAGCCCCCGCGGGAACTACAATGAGCAGTTCTTC. Supplemented by reference TRBV11-2 and TRBJ2-1, the full variable domain reads EAGVAQSPRYKIIEKRQSVAFWCNPISGHATLYWYQQILGQGPKLLIQFQNNGVVDDSQLPKDRFSAERLKGVDSTLKIQPAKLEDSAVYLCASSPRGNYNEQFFGPGTRLTVL.

The count of this clonotype is one. The chain recombines TRBV20-1 with TRBJ2-7; TRBD1 matches 8 bases. The ends lost 6 bases at V and 4 bases at J; junction bases unmatched: 8. Germline CDR1 DFQATT, CDR2 SNEGSKA (reference sequence). CDR3 length: 13 residues. The chain's CDR3 is CSAMDRVEYEQYF. The CDR3 DNA reads TGCAGTGCAATGGACAGGGTAGAGTACGAGCAGTACTTC.

The chain carries TRBV7-9 and TRBJ1-2, with 7 bases fitting TRBD1. V shed 4 bases, J shed 8 bases, and the junction held 7 bases outside the gene matches. The CDR3 extends over 13 amino acids. Germline CDR1 and CDR2: SEHNR and FQNEAQ (reference sequence). The CDR3 protein is CASSSGQDVGYTF. DNA of the CDR3: TGTGCCAGCAGCTCTGGACAGGACGTGGGCTACACCTTC.

This chain uses TRBV5-4 with TRBJ1-2; unclear D gene. V lost 0 bases and J 8 bases, leaving 5 bases between the germline ends. The germline CDR1 and CDR2 sequences are SGHNT and YYREEE (reference sequence). The CDR3 sequence is 11 residues long. CDR3: CASSLVGGYTF. The CDR3 coding sequence is TGTGCCAGCAGCTTGGTGGGAGGCTACACCTTC. The entire variable domain, with the rest obtained from reference TRBV5-4 and TRBJ1-2, is as follows: ETGVTQSPTHLIKTRGQQVTLRCSSQSGHNTVSWYQQALGQGPQFIFQYYREEENGRGNFPPRFSGLQFPNYSSELNVNALELDDSALYLCASSLVGGYTFGSGTRLTVV.

This chain links TRBV19 with TRBJ2-5; 8 nucleotides align to TRBD1. Germline V gene sequence: CDR1 LNHDA, CDR2 SQIVND (reference sequence). The CDR3 totals 15 residues. The trim removed 5 bases at V and 5 bases at J, leaving 10 bases unmatched. CDR3 sequence: CASSPWTGRMETQYF. CDR3 sequence (DNA): TGTGCCAGTAGTCCATGGACAGGGAGGATGGAGACCCAGTACTTC.